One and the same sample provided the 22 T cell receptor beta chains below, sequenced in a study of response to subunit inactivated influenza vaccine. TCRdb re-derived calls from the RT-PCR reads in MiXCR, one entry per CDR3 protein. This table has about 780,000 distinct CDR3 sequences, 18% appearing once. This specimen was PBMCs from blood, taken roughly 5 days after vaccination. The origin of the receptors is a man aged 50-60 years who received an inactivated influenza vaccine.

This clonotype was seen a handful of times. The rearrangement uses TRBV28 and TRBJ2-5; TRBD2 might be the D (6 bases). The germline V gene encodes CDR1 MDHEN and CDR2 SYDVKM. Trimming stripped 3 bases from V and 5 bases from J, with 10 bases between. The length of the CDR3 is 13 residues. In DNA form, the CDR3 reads TGTGCCAGCAGTTTCTGGGAGGACGAGACCCAGTACTTC. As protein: CASSFWEDETQYF.

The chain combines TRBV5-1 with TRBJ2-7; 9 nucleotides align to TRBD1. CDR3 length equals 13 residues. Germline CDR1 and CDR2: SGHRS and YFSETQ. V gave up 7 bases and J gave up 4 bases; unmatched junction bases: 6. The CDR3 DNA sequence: TGCGCCAGCCGGGACAGGGTAGGGTACGAGCAGTACTTC. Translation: CASRDRVGYEQYF.

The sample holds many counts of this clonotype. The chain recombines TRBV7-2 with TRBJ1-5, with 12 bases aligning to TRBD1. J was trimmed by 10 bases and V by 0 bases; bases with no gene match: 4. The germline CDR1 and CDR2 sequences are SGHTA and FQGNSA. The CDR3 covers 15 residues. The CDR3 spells CASSLAGTGGYPQHF. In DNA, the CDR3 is TGTGCCAGCAGCTTAGCGGGGACAGGGGGCTATCCCCAGCATTTT.

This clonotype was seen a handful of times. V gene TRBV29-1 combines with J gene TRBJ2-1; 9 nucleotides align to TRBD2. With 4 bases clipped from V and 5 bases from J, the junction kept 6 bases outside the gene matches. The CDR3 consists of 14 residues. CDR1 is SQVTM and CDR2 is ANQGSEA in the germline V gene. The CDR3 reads CSVVASGIHNEQFF. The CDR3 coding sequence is TGCAGCGTTGTAGCTAGCGGGATCCACAATGAGCAGTTCTTC.

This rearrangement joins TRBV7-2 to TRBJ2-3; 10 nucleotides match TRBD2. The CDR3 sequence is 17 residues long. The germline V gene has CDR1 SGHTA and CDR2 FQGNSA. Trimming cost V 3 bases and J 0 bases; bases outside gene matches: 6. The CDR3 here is CASSFTRGLASTDTQYF. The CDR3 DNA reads TGTGCCAGCAGCTTCACCCGGGGACTAGCGAGCACAGATACGCAGTATTTT. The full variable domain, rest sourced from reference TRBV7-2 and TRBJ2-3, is GAGVSQSPSNKVTEKGKDVELRCDPISGHTALYWYRQSLGQGLEFLIYFQGNSAPDKSGLPSDRFSAERTGGSVSTLTIQRTQQEDSAVYLCASSFTRGLASTDTQYFGPGTRLTVL.

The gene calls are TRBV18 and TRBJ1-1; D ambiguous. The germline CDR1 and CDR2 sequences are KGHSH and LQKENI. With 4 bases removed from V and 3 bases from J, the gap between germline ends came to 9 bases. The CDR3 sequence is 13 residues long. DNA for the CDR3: TGTGCCAGCTCACGTAACGGATACACTGAAGCTTTCTTT. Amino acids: CASSRNGYTEAFF.

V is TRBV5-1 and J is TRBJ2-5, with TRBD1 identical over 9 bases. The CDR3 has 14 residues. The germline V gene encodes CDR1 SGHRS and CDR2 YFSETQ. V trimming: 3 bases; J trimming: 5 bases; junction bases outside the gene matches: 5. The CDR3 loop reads CASSSGTGLETQYF. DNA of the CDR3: TGCGCCAGCAGCTCTGGGACAGGGCTGGAGACCCAGTACTTC.

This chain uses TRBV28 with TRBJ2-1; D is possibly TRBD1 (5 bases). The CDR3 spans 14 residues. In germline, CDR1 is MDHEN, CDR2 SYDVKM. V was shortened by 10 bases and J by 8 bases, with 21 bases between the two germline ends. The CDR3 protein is CATSWGRNSDEQFF. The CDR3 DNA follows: TGTGCCACCTCCTGGGGCAGGAATAGTGATGAGCAGTTCTTC.

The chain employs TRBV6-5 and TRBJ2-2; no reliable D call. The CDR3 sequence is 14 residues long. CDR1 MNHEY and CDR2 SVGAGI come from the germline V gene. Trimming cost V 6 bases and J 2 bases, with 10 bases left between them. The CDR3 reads CASSIRVNTGELFF. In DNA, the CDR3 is TGTGCCAGCAGCATTAGAGTAAACACCGGGGAGCTGTTTTTT.

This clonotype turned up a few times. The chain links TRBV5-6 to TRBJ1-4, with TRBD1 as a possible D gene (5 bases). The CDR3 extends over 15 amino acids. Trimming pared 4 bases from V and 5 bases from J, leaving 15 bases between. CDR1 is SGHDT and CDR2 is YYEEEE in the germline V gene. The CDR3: CASSPERQTNEKLFF. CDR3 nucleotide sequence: TGTGCCAGCAGCCCGGAGAGACAGACAAATGAAAAACTGTTTTTT.

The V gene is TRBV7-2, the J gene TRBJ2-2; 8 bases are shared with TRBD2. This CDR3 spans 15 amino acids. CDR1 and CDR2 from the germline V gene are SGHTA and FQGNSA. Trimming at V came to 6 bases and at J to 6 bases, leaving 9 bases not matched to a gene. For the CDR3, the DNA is TGTGCCAGCAGACCCGGGGGGGGCAGTGCCGGGGAGCTGTTTTTT. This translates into CASRPGGGSAGELFF.

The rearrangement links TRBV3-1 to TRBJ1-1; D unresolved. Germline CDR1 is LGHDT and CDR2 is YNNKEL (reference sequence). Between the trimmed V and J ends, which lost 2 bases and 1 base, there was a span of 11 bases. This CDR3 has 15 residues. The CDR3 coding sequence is TGTGCCAGCAGCCAACGGGTCGCAGGGAACACTGAAGCTTTCTTT. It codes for CASSQRVAGNTEAFF.

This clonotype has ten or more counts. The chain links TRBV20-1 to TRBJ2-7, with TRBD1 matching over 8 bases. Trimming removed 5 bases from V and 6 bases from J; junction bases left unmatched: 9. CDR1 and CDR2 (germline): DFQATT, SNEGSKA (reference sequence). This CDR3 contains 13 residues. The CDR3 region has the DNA TGCAGTGCTCAGAGGACAGGGACACGCGAGCAGTACTTC. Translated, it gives CSAQRTGTREQYF.

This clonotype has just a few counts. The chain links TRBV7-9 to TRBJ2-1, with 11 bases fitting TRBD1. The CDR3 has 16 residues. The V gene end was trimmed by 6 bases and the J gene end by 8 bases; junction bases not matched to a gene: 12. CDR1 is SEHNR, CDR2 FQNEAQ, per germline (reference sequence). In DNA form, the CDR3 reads TGTGCCAGCAGACTCGACGGGACAGGGGGTTGGGATGAGCAGTTCTTC. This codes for CASRLDGTGGWDEQFF.

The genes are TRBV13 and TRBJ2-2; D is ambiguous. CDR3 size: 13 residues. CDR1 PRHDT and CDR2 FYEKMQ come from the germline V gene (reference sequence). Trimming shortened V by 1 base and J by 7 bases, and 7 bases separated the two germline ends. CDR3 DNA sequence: TGTGCCAGCAGCTTAGCGCGAAACGGGGAGCTGTTTTTT. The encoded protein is CASSLARNGELFF. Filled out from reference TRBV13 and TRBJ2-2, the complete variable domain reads AAGVIQSPRHLIKEKRETATLKCYPIPRHDTVYWYQQGPGQDPQFLISFYEKMQSDKGSIPDRFSAQQFSDYHSELNMSSLELGDSALYFCASSLARNGELFFGEGSRLTVL.

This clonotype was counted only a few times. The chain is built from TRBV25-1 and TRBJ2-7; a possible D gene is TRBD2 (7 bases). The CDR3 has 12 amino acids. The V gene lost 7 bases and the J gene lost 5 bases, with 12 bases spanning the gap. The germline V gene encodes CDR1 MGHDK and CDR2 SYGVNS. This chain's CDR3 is CASTEGGDEQYF. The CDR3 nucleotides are TGTGCCAGCACCGAGGGGGGGGACGAGCAGTACTTC.

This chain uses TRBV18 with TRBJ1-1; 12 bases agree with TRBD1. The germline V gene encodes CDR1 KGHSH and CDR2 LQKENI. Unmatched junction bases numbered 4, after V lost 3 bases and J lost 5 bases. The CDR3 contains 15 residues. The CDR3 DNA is TGTGCCAGCTCACCGGGACAGGGGGCGTATACTGAAGCTTTCTTT. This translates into CASSPGQGAYTEAFF.

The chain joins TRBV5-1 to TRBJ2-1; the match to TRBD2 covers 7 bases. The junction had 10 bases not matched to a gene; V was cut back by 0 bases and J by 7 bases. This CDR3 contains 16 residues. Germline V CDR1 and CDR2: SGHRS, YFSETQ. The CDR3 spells CASSLVGGGRFNEQFF. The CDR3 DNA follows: TGCGCCAGCAGCTTGGTTGGGGGGGGAAGATTTAATGAGCAGTTCTTC.

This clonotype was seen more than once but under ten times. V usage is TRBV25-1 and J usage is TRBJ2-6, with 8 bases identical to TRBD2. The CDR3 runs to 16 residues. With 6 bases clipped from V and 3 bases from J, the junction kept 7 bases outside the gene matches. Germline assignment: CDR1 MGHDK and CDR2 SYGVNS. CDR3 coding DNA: TGTGCCAGCAGGGCCGGGGGGGCGCTTGGGGCCAACGTCCTGACTTTC. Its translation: CASRAGGALGANVLTF.

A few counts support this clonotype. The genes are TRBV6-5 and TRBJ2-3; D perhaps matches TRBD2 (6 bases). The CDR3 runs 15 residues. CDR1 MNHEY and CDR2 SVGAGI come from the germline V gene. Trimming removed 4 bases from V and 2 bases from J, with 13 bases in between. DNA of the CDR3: TGTGCCAGCAGTTTACGGGACTTCCACACAGATACGCAGTATTTT. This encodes CASSLRDFHTDTQYF.

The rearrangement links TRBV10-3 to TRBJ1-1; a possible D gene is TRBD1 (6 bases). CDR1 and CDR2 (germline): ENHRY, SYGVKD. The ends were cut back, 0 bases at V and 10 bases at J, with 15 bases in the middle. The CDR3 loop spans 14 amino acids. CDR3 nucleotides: TGTGCCATCAGTGAGTCGGGGATCAAAGGGGGAGCTTTCTTT. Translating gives CAISESGIKGGAFF.

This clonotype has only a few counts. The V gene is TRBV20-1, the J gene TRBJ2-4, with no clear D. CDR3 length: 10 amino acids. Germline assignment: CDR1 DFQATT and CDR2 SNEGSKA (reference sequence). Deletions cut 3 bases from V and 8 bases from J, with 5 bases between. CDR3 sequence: CSAREDIQYF. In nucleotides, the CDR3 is TGCAGTGCTAGGGAAGACATTCAGTACTTC.